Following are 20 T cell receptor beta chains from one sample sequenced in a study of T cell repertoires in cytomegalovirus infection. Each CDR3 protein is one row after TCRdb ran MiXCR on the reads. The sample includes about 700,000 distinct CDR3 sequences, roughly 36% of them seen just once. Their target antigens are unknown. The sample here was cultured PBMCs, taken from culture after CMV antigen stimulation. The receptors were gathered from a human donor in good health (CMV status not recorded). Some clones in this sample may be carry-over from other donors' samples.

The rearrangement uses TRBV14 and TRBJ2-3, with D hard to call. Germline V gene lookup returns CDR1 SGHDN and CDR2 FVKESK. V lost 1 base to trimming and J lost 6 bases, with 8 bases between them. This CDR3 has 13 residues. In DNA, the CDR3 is TGTGCCAGCAGCCAAGGTTTCGATGATACGCAGTATTTT. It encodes CASSQGFDDTQYF.

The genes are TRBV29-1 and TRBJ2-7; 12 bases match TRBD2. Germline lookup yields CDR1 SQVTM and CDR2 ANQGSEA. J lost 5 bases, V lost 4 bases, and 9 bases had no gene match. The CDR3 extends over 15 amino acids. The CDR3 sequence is CSVVGASGGADEQYF. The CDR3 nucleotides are TGCAGCGTTGTCGGGGCTAGCGGGGGGGCCGACGAGCAGTACTTC.

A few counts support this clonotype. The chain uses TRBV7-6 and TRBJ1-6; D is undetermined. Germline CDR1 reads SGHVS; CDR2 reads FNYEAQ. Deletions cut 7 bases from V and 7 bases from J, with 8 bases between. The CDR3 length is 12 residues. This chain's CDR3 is CASTTTNSPLHF. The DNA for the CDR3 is TGTGCCAGCACAACTACGAATTCACCCCTCCACTTT. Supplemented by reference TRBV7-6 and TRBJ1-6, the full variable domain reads GAGVSQSPRYKVTKRGQDVALRCDPISGHVSLYWYRQALGQGPEFLTYFNYEAQQDKSGLPNDRFSAERPEGSISTLTIQRTEQRDSAMYRCASTTTNSPLHFGNGTRLTVT.

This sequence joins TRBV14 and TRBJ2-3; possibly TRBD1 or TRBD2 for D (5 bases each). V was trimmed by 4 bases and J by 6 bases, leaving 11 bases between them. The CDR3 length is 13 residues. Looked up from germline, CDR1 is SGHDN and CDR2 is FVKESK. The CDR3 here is CASSLSWGDTQYF. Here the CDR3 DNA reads TGTGCCAGCAGCCTTTCGTGGGGGGATACGCAGTATTTT.

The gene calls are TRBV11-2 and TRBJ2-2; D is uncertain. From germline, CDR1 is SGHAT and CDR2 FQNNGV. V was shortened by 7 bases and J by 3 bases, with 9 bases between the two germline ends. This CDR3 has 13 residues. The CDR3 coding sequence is TGTGCCAGCACGCAGTACTACACCGGGGAGCTGTTTTTT. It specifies CASTQYYTGELFF. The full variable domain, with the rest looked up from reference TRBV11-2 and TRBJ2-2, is EAGVAQSPRYKIIEKRQSVAFWCNPISGHATLYWYQQILGQGPKLLIQFQNNGVVDDSQLPKDRFSAERLKGVDSTLKIQPAKLEDSAVYLCASTQYYTGELFFGEGSRLTVL.

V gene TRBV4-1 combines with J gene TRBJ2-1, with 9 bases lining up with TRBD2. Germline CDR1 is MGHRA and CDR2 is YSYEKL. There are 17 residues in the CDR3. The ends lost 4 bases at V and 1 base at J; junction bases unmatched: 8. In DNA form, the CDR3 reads TGCGCCAGCAGCCGAGATAGCGGGAGCGGGTCCTACAATGAGCAGTTCTTC. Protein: CASSRDSGSGSYNEQFF.

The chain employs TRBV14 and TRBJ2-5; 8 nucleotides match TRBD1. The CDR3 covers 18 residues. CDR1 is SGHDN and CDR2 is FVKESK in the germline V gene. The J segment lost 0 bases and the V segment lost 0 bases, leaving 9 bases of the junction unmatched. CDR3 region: CASSQDWWDRQDQETQYF. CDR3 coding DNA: TGTGCCAGCAGCCAAGATTGGTGGGACAGGCAAGACCAAGAGACCCAGTACTTC.

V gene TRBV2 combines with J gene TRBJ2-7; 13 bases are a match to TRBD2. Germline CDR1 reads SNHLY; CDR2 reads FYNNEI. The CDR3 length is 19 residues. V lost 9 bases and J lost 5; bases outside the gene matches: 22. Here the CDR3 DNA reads TGTGCCAGGTCCGGGACACCCGGGACTAGCGGGAACATTTGGGACGAGCAGTACTTC. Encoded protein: CARSGTPGTSGNIWDEQYF.

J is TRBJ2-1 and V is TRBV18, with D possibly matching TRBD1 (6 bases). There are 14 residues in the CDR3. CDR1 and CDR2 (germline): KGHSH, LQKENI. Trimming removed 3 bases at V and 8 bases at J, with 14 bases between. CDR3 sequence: CASSPDSVSDEQFF. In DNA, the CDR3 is TGTGCCAGCTCACCGGACAGTGTATCGGATGAGCAGTTCTTC.

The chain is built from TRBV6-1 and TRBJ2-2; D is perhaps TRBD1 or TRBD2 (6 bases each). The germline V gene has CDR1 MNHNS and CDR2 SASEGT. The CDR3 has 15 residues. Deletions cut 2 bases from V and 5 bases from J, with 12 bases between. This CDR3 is CASSEPGAGTGELFF. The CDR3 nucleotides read TGTGCCAGCAGTGAACCGGGGGCGGGGACCGGGGAGCTGTTTTTT.

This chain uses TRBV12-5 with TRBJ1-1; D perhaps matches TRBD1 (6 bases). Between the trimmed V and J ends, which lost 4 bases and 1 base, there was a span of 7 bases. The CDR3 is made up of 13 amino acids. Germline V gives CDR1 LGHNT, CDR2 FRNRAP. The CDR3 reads CASGWDTNTEAFF. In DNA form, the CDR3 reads TGTGCTAGTGGTTGGGACACGAACACTGAAGCTTTCTTT.

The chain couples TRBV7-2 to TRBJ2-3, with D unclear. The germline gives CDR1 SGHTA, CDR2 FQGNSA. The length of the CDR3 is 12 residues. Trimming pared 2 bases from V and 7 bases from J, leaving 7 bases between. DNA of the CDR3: TGTGCCAGCAGCTTAAATTGGAATACGCAGTATTTT. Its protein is CASSLNWNTQYF.

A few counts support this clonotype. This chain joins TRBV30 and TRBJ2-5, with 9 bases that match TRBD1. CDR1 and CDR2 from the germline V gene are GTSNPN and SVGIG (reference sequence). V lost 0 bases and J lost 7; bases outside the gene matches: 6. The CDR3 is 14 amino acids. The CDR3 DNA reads TGTGCCTGGAGTGTACTGGGACAGGGTCGGACCCAGTACTTC. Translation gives CAWSVLGQGRTQYF.

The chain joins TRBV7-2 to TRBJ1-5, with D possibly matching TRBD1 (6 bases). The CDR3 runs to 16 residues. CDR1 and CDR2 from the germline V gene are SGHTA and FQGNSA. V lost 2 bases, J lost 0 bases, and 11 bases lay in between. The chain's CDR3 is CASSLYYRDSNQPQHF. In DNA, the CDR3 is TGTGCCAGCAGCTTATACTACAGGGATAGCAATCAGCCCCAGCATTTT.

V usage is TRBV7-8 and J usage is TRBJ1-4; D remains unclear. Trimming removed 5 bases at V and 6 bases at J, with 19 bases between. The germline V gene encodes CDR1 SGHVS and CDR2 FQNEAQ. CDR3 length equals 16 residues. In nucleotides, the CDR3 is TGTGCCAGCAGCCCGCAGGCGGGGTACGTGGATGAAAAACTGTTTTTT. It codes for CASSPQAGYVDEKLFF.

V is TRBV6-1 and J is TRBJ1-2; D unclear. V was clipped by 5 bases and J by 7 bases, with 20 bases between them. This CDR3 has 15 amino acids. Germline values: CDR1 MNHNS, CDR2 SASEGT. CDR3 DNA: TGTGCCAGCAGTCTCGGCCCCTTCACGTCAGGTGGCTACACCTTC. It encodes CASSLGPFTSGGYTF.

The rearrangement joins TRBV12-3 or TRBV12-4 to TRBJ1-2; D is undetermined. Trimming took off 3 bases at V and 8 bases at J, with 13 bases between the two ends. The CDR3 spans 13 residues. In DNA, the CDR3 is TGTGCCAGCAGTTTTATGGCAGGCGAAGGCTACACCTTC. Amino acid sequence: CASSFMAGEGYTF.

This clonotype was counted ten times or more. The CDR3 nucleotides are TGTGCCAGCAGCCGGACAGGGTGGGACACTGAAGCTTTCTTT. Its translation: CASSRTGWDTEAFF. The chain carries TRBV7-2 and TRBJ1-1; TRBD1 matches 8 bases. With V trimmed by 5 bases and J by 3 bases, 5 bases remained unmatched. This CDR3 has 14 amino acids. Germline-derived CDR1 and CDR2 are SGHTA and FQGNSA.

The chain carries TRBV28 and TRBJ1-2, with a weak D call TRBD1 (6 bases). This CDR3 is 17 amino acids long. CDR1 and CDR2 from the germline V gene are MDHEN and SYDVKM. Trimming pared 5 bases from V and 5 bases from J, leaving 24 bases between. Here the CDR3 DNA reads TGTGCCAGCAGTCTACCTAGGGGGACACCGGCTAGTTATGGCTACACCTTC. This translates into CASSLPRGTPASYGYTF.

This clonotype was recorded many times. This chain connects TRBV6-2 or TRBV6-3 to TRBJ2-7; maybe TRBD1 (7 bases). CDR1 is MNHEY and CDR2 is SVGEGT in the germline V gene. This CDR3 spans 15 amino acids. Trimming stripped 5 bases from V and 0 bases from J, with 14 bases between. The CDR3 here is CASSRRQGGSYEQYF. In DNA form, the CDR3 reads TGTGCCAGCAGTCGACGACAGGGAGGCTCCTACGAGCAGTACTTC.